This T cell receptor (beta chain) appears in the sequencing data of a study of T cell repertoires in cytomegalovirus infection. There are many counts of this clonotype. Its cognate antigen is unknown. From the reads, TCRdb called clonotypes with MiXCR, one entry per CDR3 protein. The repertoire consists of over 250,000 distinct CDR3 sequences, with approximately 22% occurring once and the leading ten covering under 25%. Losses at the gene ends were 2 bases for V and 7 bases for J; bases not matched to a gene: 28. The CDR3 consists of 22 residues. Germline assignment: CDR1 ENHRY and CDR2 SYGVKD. Specimen: cultured PBMCs, collected from culture after CMV antigen stimulation. This sequence was found in a human donor in good health (CMV status not recorded). Some clones in this sample may be carry-over from other donors' samples. The V and J genes are TRBV10-3 and TRBJ2-1; 8 bases are a match to TRBD1. DNA for the CDR3: TGTGCCATCAGTGAGCACACGAAGTTCGGACAGGGTAAACAGACCGAAGTTAATGAGCAGTTCTTC. Amino acid sequence: CAISEHTKFGQGKQTEVNEQFF.